Included here is one T cell receptor (beta chain) sequence, with context. CDR1 and CDR2 (germline): MNHEY, SVGAGI. Trimming stripped 8 bases from V and 0 bases from J, with 8 bases between. The CDR3 covers 13 residues. Profiled with immunoSEQ multiplex PCR; TCRdb holds only in-frame clones, not every one. The table includes about 120,000 clones, around four fifths detected once. These data come from a study of blood T cell repertoires in COVID-19. The chain recombines TRBV6-5 with TRBJ1-3; no reliable D call. Sequencing used peripheral blood. This TCR derives from an elderly man with active or convalescent COVID-19. The CDR3: CASRSTSGNTIYF. The CDR3 nucleotides read TGTGCCAGCCGGAGTACCTCTGGAAACACCATATATTTT.